This T cell receptor beta chain was sequenced in a study of identical twins. TCRdb reanalysed the 5' RACE reads using MiXCR and keeps one entry per CDR3 protein. Among 200,000 to 250,000 distinct CDR3 sequences, about 6.7% were seen once, and the ten largest hold approximately 14%. In its sample, this clonotype was seen a few times. This CDR3 comprises 13 residues. Between the trimmed V and J ends, which lost 0 bases and 6 bases, there was a span of 9 bases. Germline lookup yields CDR1 DFQATT and CDR2 SNEGSKA (reference sequence). These same records also appear under a second study, on T cells expressing NK-cell markers. Per that study: For a few donors, these clonotypes were likewise the leading ones in the CD3+CD56-NKG2C+ fraction.

The receptor was derived from a woman aged 18-29 years in good health. The sample consisted of CD8+ T cells sorted from blood. The J gene is TRBJ1-5, the V gene TRBV20-1, with a weak D call TRBD1 (5 bases). The CDR3 DNA follows: TGCAGTGCTAGAGATGGGGGGTTTCAGCCCCAGCATTTT. This gives the protein CSARDGGFQPQHF.